The rows below give T cell receptor beta chains drawn from one sample of a study of molecular identifiers for immune sequencing clone quantification. TCRdb re-called the PCR reads with MiXCR, one entry per CDR3 protein. The sample has roughly 2,100 distinct CDR3 sequences, approximately 25% seen once; the top ten hold over 7.5%. The sequenced sample was naive CD8+ T cells from blood, with Jurkat cell RNA spiked in. The receptors stem from a human donor in good health. Some libraries in this study had Jurkat cell RNA spiked in. CDR3s include the opening cysteine and the closing phenylalanine or tryptophan. D genes are given only for firm matches. Part of the rows lack a size; the others show once, few, many or a class for expanded clones.

14,TRBV7-9,TRBJ2-3,-,medium-sized,CASSLAGGGDTQYF,TGTGCCAGCAGCTTAGCAGGGGGTGGCGATACGCAGTATTTT
16,TRBV12-3/TRBV12-4,TRBJ1-1,TRBD1,large,CASSFRDRGEGTEAFF,TGTGCCAGCAGTTTCCGAGACAGGGGGGAGGGCACTGAAGCTTTCTTT
15,TRBV9,TRBJ2-7,TRBD1,medium-sized,CASSATGTGDAEQYF,TGTGCCAGCAGCGCAACTGGGACAGGGGACGCCGAGCAGTACTTC
15,TRBV5-1,TRBJ2-7,TRBD1,large,CASSLEGQSPYEQYF,TGCGCCAGCAGCTTGGAGGGACAGTCACCCTACGAGCAGTACTTC
15,TRBV9,TRBJ2-7,TRBD2,-,CASSEGTSGSYEQYF,TGTGCCAGCAGCGAGGGGACTAGCGGGAGTTACGAGCAGTACTTC
15,TRBV5-6,TRBJ1-5,-,medium-sized,CASSYGGYSNQPQHF,TGTGCCAGCAGCTATGGGGGCTATAGCAATCAGCCCCAGCATTTT
13,TRBV2,TRBJ2-7,-,medium-sized,CASSFDRSYEQYF,TGTGCCAGCTCGTTCGACAGATCCTACGAGCAGTACTTC
16,TRBV28,TRBJ2-7,TRBD2,few,CASSQRTSKLADEQYF,TGTGCCAGCAGTCAACGGACTAGCAAGCTGGCGGACGAGCAGTACTTC
15,TRBV6-2/TRBV6-3,TRBJ2-7,-,-,CASSYKWERNYEQYF,TGTGCCAGCAGTTACAAGTGGGAGAGAAACTACGAGCAGTACTTC
15,TRBV14,TRBJ2-1,-,medium-sized,CASSQAVGFDLKQFF,TGTGCCAGCAGCCAAGCGGTTGGGTTTGATTTAAAGCAGTTCTTC
16,TRBV4-1,TRBJ1-2,-,medium-sized,CASSLNSPHAGYGYTF,TGCGCCAGCAGCCTAAACTCTCCTCACGCAGGGTATGGCTACACCTTC
14,TRBV4-1,TRBJ2-2,-,-,CASSHETNTGELFF,TGCGCCAGCAGCCACGAGACTAACACCGGGGAGCTGTTTTTT
15,TRBV19,TRBJ1-2,-,medium-sized,CASNEGVAIPYGYTF,TGTGCCAGTAATGAAGGGGTAGCAATTCCCTATGGCTACACCTTC
16,TRBV9,TRBJ2-5,TRBD2,medium-sized,CASSTRTSGDQETQYF,TGTGCCAGCAGCACACGGACTAGCGGGGACCAAGAGACCCAGTACTTC
12,TRBV5-1,TRBJ2-7,-,medium-sized,CASSFPPYEQYF,TGCGCCAGCAGCTTCCCCCCGTACGAGCAGTACTTC
16,TRBV11-2,TRBJ2-3,-,medium-sized,CASSSLIADYADTQYF,TGTGCCAGCAGCTCGTTGATAGCGGATTATGCAGATACGCAGTATTTT
15,TRBV20-1,TRBJ1-4,TRBD1,medium-sized,CSARDLDRDVEKLFF,TGCAGTGCTAGAGATCTGGACAGGGATGTTGAAAAACTGTTTTTT
14,TRBV6-5,TRBJ2-7,TRBD1,medium-sized,CASRGGQGSYEQYF,TGTGCCAGCAGGGGGGGACAGGGCTCCTACGAGCAGTACTTC